The TCR beta chain under discussion was sequenced for a study of blood T cell repertoires in COVID-19. Study as a whole: PBMCs, B-cell-depleted T cells, or T cells were the source of the cDNA or gDNA that made up the material.

Authors' processing steps: Counts of nucleated cells, estimated from reference gene primer amplification, were obtained. TCRdb's copy holds only in-frame clones and misses some; the assay was immunoSEQ multiplex PCR. Clonal size and the V and J genes are those of that table, whereas D and trimming came from the DNA. The sample gives about 160,000 clones, 65% to 85% of which show up once; over 11% is in the top ten. This CDR3 contains 15 residues. Germline CDR1 MGHRA, CDR2 YSYEKL. J was trimmed by 4 bases and V by 8 bases; bases with no gene match: 13. The origin of this receptor is an elderly woman with acute or convalescent COVID-19. This chain joins TRBV4-1 and TRBJ2-7; 8 bases agree with TRBD2. What was sequenced was peripheral blood. CDR3 amino acids: CASREGWGRQYEQYF. The CDR3 nucleotides are TGCGCCAGCCGGGAGGGGTGGGGTAGACAATACGAGCAGTACTTC.